The 21 T cell receptor beta chains given below trace back to one sample, sequenced in a study of blood T cell repertoires in COVID-19. The table came from immunoSEQ multiplex PCR; TCRdb's copy has only in-frame clones and leaves some out. The sample contains 150,000 to 200,000 clones, about four fifths of which appear only once. Sequences were obtained from peripheral blood. The source is a woman in her seventies with acute or convalescent COVID-19.

V usage is TRBV30 and J usage is TRBJ2-7, with a weak D call TRBD2 (6 bases). The CDR3 is 17 residues long. The V end was cut by 2 bases, the J end by 2 bases, with 22 bases between. CDR1 and CDR2 (germline): GTSNPN, SVGIG (reference sequence). The CDR3 coding sequence is TGTGCCTGGAGTCCGCGACCTATGGGGGGTCAGGCCTACGAGCAGTACTTC. Residues: CAWSPRPMGGQAYEQYF.

Of note for this clone: Other DNA sequences of this sample code for an identical CDR3. The chain employs TRBV9 and TRBJ1-2; TRBD1 might be the D (5 bases). CDR3 length: 13 residues. Germline loops: CDR1 SGDLS, CDR2 YYNGEE. Between the trimmed V and J ends, which lost 2 bases and 5 bases, there was a span of 10 bases. CDR3 nucleotides: TGTGCCAGCAGCGTGGGGGGAGATTATGGCTACACCTTC. Its translation: CASSVGGDYGYTF.

The V and J genes are TRBV10-3 and TRBJ1-1; 7 positions match TRBD1. The CDR3 sequence is 16 residues long. The trim removed 6 bases at V and 0 bases at J, leaving 10 bases unmatched. Per germline, CDR1 ENHRY and CDR2 SYGVKD. The CDR3, as DNA: TGTGCCATCAGGGAACAGGGGTTTTCCATGAACACTGAAGCTTTCTTT. Amino acids: CAIREQGFSMNTEAFF.

V is TRBV11-3 and J is TRBJ2-1, with TRBD2 as a possible D gene (7 bases). This CDR3 has 15 residues. V lost 3 bases and J 3 bases, leaving 12 bases between the germline ends. CDR1 is SGHNT, CDR2 YENEEA, per germline. CDR3 nucleotide sequence: TGTGCCAGCAGCTTTGAGGGAGGGGGCTACAATGAGCAGTTCTTC. Protein: CASSFEGGGYNEQFF.

The V gene is TRBV7-2, the J gene TRBJ2-7; 8 nucleotides match TRBD2. The CDR3 has 16 amino acids. CDR1 and CDR2 (germline): SGHTA, FQGNSA. J lost 3 bases, V lost 1 base, and 8 bases had no gene match. The CDR3 coding sequence is TGTGCCAGCAGCTTAGTACCGGGGGGGCCCCGCTACGAGCAGTACTTC. It yields the protein CASSLVPGGPRYEQYF.

This clone was seen only once. This sample includes further DNA sequences coding for the same CDR3. The chain couples TRBV18 to TRBJ2-5; D might be TRBD1 (5 bases). The CDR3 runs 13 residues. Germline values: CDR1 KGHSH, CDR2 LQKENI. V was shortened by 3 bases and J by 2 bases, with 7 bases between the two germline ends. The CDR3 bases are TGTGCCAGCTCACCGGGGCTTCAAGAGACCCAGTACTTC. Translating it yields CASSPGLQETQYF.

This chain uses TRBV7-8 with TRBJ1-6; D possibly corresponds to TRBD1 (6 bases). CDR1 and CDR2 (germline): SGHVS, FQNEAQ. V dropped 3 bases and J dropped 7 bases, with 10 bases sitting between them. The CDR3 runs 14 residues. The CDR3 DNA reads TGTGCCAGCAGCTTGTATACAGGGAATTCACCCCTCCACTTT. It yields the protein CASSLYTGNSPLHF.

The J gene is TRBJ2-2, the V gene TRBV11-2; 8 bases align to TRBD1. Germline V lookup: CDR1 SGHAT, CDR2 FQNNGV. The length of the CDR3 is 15 residues. V was clipped by 11 bases and J by 0 bases; unmatched bases: 8. CDR3 DNA: TGTGCCGGGACCAGGGGGCCCTCGAACACCGGGGAGCTGTTTTTT. Protein product: CAGTRGPSNTGELFF. Full variable domain (remainder filled in from reference TRBV11-2 and TRBJ2-2): EAGVAQSPRYKIIEKRQSVAFWCNPISGHATLYWYQQILGQGPKLLIQFQNNGVVDDSQLPKDRFSAERLKGVDSTLKIQPAKLEDSAVYLCAGTRGPSNTGELFFGEGSRLTVL.

The rearrangement joins TRBV5-5 to TRBJ2-7; the D gene is possibly TRBD1 (6 bases). Per germline, CDR1 SGHKS and CDR2 YYEKEE (reference sequence). V was cut by 0 bases and J by 3 bases, with 10 bases left in between. CDR3 length: 14 residues. The CDR3 DNA reads as TGTGCCAGCAGCTTGGTCTGGGACAACTACGAGCAGTACTTC. It translates to CASSLVWDNYEQYF.

The chain joins TRBV9 to TRBJ2-1, with a weak D call TRBD2 (6 bases). The CDR3 extends over 11 amino acids. From germline, CDR1 is SGDLS and CDR2 YYNGEE. The ends were cut back, 6 bases at V and 8 bases at J, with 9 bases in the middle. CDR3 sequence reads: CASMRDHEQFF. Written as DNA, the CDR3 is TGTGCCAGCATGCGGGACCATGAGCAGTTCTTC.

The chain recombines TRBV6-2 or TRBV6-3 with TRBJ1-2; D is ambiguous. The germline gives CDR1 MNHEY, CDR2 SVGEGT. The CDR3 runs to 15 residues. Trimming removed 1 base at V and 4 bases at J, with 13 bases between. The CDR3 coding sequence is TGTGCCAGCAGTTACTTACGGGAGTCCGGCTATGGCTACACCTTC. Residues: CASSYLRESGYGYTF.

The chain recombines TRBV19 with TRBJ1-5; 8 bases match TRBD1. CDR1 and CDR2 from the germline V gene are LNHDA and SQIVND (reference sequence). Trimming at V came to 4 bases and at J to 5 bases, leaving 4 bases not matched to a gene. The CDR3 is 14 amino acids. The CDR3 is CASSTTGGDQPQHF. The CDR3 DNA reads as TGTGCCAGTAGTACTACAGGGGGGGATCAGCCCCAGCATTTT. Variable domain in full (rest from reference TRBV19 and TRBJ1-5): DGGITQSPKYLFRKEGQNVTLSCEQNLNHDAMYWYRQDPGQGLRLIYYSQIVNDFQKGDIAEGYSVSREKKESFPLTVTSAQKNPTAFYLCASSTTGGDQPQHFGDGTRLSIL.

This chain connects TRBV7-2 to TRBJ1-2; TRBD1 might be the D (6 bases). The CDR3 is 14 residues long. The germline V gene encodes CDR1 SGHTA and CDR2 FQGNSA. V shed 5 bases and J shed 4 bases, with 14 bases lying between them. The CDR3 nucleotides are TGTGCCAGCAGCCCGTTACGACAGGTCTATGGCTACACCTTC. Translated: CASSPLRQVYGYTF.

This clone came up a few times. V usage is TRBV7-9 and J usage is TRBJ1-2; unclear D gene. V lost 3 bases, J lost 5 bases, and 10 bases lay in between. This CDR3 spans 13 amino acids. CDR1 is SEHNR and CDR2 is FQNEAQ in the germline V gene (reference sequence). The CDR3 nucleotides are TGTGCCAGCAGCTTCAACAGCCGTTATGGCTACACCTTC. Its protein product is CASSFNSRYGYTF.

This clone was observed a single time. This chain joins TRBV7-8 and TRBJ1-5; 8 bases fit TRBD1. Germline V gene data show CDR1 as SGHVS and CDR2 as FQNEAQ. The CDR3 runs 15 residues. The J segment lost 6 bases and the V segment lost 5 bases, leaving 9 bases of the junction unmatched. Written as DNA, the CDR3 is TGTGCCAGCAGCACCCAGACAGGGGCAAGTCAGCCCCAGCATTTT. This gives the protein CASSTQTGASQPQHF.

The chain carries TRBV5-1 and TRBJ2-1; D unresolved. V was shortened by 0 bases and J by 0 bases, with 10 bases between the two germline ends. CDR1 and CDR2 (germline): SGHRS, YFSETQ. The CDR3 extends over 16 amino acids. The chain's CDR3 is CASSLAATSSYNEQFF. The CDR3 bases are TGCGCCAGCAGCTTGGCAGCGACGAGCTCCTACAATGAGCAGTTCTTC. The entire variable domain, with the rest obtained from reference TRBV5-1 and TRBJ2-1, is as follows: KAGVTQTPRYLIKTRGQQVTLSCSPISGHRSVSWYQQTPGQGLQFLFEYFSETQRNKGNFPGRFSGRQFSNSRSEMNVSTLELGDSALYLCASSLAATSSYNEQFFGPGTRLTVL.

The V call is TRBV28, the J call TRBJ1-6; D is possibly TRBD1 (5 bases). The CDR3 has 16 residues. The V gene's germline CDR1 is MDHEN and CDR2 SYDVKM. Trimming stripped 4 bases from V and 9 bases from J, with 19 bases between. DNA of the CDR3: TGTGCCAGCAGTTCCTCGGGAGGGGCAATTACTTCACCCCTCCACTTT. It codes for CASSSSGGAITSPLHF.

This clone was picked up a small number of times. DNA for the CDR3: TGTGCCTGGAGTGAGAGGGGGCGATCTAATGAAAAACTGTTTTTT. Protein: CAWSERGRSNEKLFF. The genes are TRBV30 and TRBJ1-4; 7 nucleotides agree with TRBD1. Losses at the gene ends were 1 base for V and 3 bases for J; bases not matched to a gene: 5. Germline loops: CDR1 GTSNPN, CDR2 SVGIG (reference sequence). The CDR3 is 15 amino acids.

The chain links TRBV5-1 to TRBJ2-3, with 7 bases fitting TRBD1. CDR3 length equals 17 residues. CDR1 SGHRS and CDR2 YFSETQ come from the germline V gene. Trimming removed 4 bases from V and 0 bases from J; junction bases left unmatched: 11. CDR3 amino acids: CASSRGATGDSTDTQYF. As DNA, the CDR3 is TGCGCCAGCAGCCGGGGAGCTACAGGGGATAGCACAGATACGCAGTATTTT.

This chain uses TRBV6-5 with TRBJ1-1, with D possibly being TRBD1 (6 bases). Germline CDR1 and CDR2: MNHEY and SVGAGI. Trimming shortened V by 4 bases and J by 8 bases, and 8 bases separated the two germline ends. The CDR3 is 11 amino acids. The chain's CDR3 is CASSSDREAFF. The CDR3 nucleotides are TGTGCCAGCAGTTCCGACAGGGAAGCTTTCTTT.

In DNA form, the CDR3 reads TGTGCCAGCAGTCGACAGATAACCTACGAGCAGTACTTC. Translation gives CASSRQITYEQYF. The J gene is TRBJ2-7, the V gene TRBV12-3 or TRBV12-4, with D perhaps TRBD1 (5 bases). The CDR3 consists of 13 residues. Deletions cut 5 bases from V and 2 bases from J, with 10 bases between.